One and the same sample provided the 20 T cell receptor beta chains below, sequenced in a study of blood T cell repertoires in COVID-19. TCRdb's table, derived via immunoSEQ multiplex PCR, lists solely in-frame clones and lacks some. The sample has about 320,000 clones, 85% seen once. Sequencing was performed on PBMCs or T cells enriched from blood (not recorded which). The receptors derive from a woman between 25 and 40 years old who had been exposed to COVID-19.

CDR3 nucleotides: TGTGCCAGCAGTCCAAGCGGGCATCCCACAGATACGCAGTATTTT. This gives the protein CASSPSGHPTDTQYF. The rearrangement uses TRBV27 and TRBJ2-3; possible D gene TRBD2, 6 bases. Germline V gene data show CDR1 as MNHEY and CDR2 as SMNVEV (reference sequence). The V end was cut by 5 bases, the J end by 2 bases, with 14 bases between. This CDR3 comprises 15 residues.

This CDR3 reads CASSSAGDEKLFF. CDR3 nucleotide sequence: TGTGCCAGCAGTTCAGCGGGGGATGAAAAACTGTTTTTT. The V gene is TRBV5-5, the J gene TRBJ1-4, with a tentative D call TRBD1 (5 bases). The CDR3 covers 13 residues. V lost 5 bases and J lost 6, with 11 bases in between. CDR1 and CDR2 from the germline V gene are SGHKS and YYEKEE (reference sequence).

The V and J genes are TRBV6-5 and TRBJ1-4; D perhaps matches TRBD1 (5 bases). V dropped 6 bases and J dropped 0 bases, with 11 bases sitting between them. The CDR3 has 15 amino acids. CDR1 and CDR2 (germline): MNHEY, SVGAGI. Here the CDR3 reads CASRGTGATNEKLFF. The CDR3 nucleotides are TGTGCCAGCAGAGGAACGGGGGCAACTAATGAAAAACTGTTTTTT.

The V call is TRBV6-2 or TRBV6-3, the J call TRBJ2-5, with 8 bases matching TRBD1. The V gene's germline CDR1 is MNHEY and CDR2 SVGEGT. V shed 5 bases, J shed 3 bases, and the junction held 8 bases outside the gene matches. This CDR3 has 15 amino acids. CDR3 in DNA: TGTGCCAGCAGTGCCAGGACAGGGTACAAAGAGACCCAGTACTTC. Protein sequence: CASSARTGYKETQYF.

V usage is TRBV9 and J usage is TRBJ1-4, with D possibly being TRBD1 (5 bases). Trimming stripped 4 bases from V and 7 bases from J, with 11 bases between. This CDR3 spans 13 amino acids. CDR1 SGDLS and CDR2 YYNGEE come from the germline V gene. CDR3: CASSPTGGEKLFF. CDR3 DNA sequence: TGTGCCAGCAGCCCCACCGGGGGTGAAAAACTGTTTTTT. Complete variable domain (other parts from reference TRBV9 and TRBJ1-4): DSGVTQTPKHLITATGQRVTLRCSPRSGDLSVYWYQQSLDQGLQFLIQYYNGEERAKGNILERFSAQQFPDLHSELNLSSLELGDSALYFCASSPTGGEKLFFGSGTQLSVL.

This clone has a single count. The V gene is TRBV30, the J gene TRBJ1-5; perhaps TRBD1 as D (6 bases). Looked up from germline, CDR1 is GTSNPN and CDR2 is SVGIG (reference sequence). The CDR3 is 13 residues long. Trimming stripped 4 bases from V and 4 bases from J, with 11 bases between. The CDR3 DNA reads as TGTGCCTGGAACAGAGGGGGAAATCAGCCCCAGCATTTT. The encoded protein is CAWNRGGNQPQHF. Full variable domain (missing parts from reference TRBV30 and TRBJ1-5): SQTIHQWPATLVQPVGSPLSLECTVEGTSNPNLYWYRQAAGRGLQLLFYSVGIGQISSEVPQNLSASRPQDRQFILSSKKLLLSDSGFYLCAWNRGGNQPQHFGDGTRLSIL.

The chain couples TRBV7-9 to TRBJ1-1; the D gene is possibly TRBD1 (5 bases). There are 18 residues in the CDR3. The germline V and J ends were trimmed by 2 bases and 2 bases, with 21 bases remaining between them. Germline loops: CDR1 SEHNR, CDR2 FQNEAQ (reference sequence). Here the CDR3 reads CASSLLVQGNFYNTEAFF. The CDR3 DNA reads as TGTGCCAGCAGCTTATTAGTCCAGGGTAATTTTTATAACACTGAAGCTTTCTTT. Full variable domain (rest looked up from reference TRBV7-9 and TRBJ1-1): DTGVSQNPRHKITKRGQNVTFRCDPISEHNRLYWYRQTLGQGPEFLTYFQNEAQLEKSRLLSDRFSAERPKGSFSTLEIQRTEQGDSAMYLCASSLLVQGNFYNTEAFFGQGTRLTVV.

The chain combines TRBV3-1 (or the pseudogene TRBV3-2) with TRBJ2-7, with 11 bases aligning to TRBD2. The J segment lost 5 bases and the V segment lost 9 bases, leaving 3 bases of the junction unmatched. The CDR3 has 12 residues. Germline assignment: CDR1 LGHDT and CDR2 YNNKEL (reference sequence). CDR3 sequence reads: CASGTSGNEQYF. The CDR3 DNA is TGTGCCAGTGGGACTAGCGGTAACGAGCAGTACTTC.

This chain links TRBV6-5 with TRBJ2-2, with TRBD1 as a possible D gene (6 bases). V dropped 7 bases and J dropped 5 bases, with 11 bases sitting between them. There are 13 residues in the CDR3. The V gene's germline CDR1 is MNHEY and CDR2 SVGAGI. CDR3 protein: CASISRGTGELFF. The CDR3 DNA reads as TGTGCCAGCATTTCCAGGGGAACCGGGGAGCTGTTTTTT.

CDR3 coding DNA: TGTGCCATCAGTGACCGGGTAACTGGAACTAATGAAAAACTGTTTTTT. Translating gives CAISDRVTGTNEKLFF. The rearrangement joins TRBV10-3 to TRBJ1-4; D is ambiguous. Looked up from germline, CDR1 is ENHRY and CDR2 is SYGVKD. The CDR3 covers 16 residues. Trimming cost V 3 bases and J 1 base, with 12 bases left between them.

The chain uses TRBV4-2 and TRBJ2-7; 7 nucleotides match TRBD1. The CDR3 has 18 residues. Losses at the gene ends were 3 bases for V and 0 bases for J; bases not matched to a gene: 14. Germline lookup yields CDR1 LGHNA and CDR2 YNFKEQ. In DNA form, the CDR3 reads TGTGCCAGCAGCCATGACGTATCGGGACAGATGACCTCCTACGAGCAGTACTTC. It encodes CASSHDVSGQMTSYEQYF.

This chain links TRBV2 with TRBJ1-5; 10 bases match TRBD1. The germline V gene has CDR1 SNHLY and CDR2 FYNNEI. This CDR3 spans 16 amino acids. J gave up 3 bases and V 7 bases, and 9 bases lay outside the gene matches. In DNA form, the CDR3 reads TGTGCCAGCAAATATAGGGACAGGGGAATCAATCAGCCCCAGCATTTT. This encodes CASKYRDRGINQPQHF.

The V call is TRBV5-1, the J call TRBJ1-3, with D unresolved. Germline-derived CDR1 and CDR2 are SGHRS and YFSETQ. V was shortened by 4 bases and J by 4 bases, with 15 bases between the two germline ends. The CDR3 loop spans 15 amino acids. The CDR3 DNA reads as TGCGCCAGCAGCGCCAACAGCTACCAGGGAAACACCATATATTTT. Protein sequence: CASSANSYQGNTIYF. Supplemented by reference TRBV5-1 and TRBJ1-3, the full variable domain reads KAGVTQTPRYLIKTRGQQVTLSCSPISGHRSVSWYQQTPGQGLQFLFEYFSETQRNKGNFPGRFSGRQFSNSRSEMNVSTLELGDSALYLCASSANSYQGNTIYFGEGSWLTVV.

CDR3 protein: CASRDASVPTGELFF. DNA of the CDR3: TGTGCCAGTAGAGATGCTAGCGTTCCCACCGGGGAGCTGTTTTTT. This chain links TRBV19 with TRBJ2-2; the D gene is possibly TRBD2 (6 bases). Germline values: CDR1 LNHDA, CDR2 SQIVND (reference sequence). CDR3 length: 15 amino acids. Trimming took 6 bases from V and 4 from J, leaving 15 bases between them.

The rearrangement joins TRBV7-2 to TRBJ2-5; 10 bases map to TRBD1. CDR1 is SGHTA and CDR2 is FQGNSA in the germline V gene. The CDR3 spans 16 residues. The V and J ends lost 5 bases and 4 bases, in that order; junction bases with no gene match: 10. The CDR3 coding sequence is TGTGCCAGCAGCACCCGGACAGGGGGGTCTAGAGAGACCCAGTACTTC. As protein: CASSTRTGGSRETQYF.

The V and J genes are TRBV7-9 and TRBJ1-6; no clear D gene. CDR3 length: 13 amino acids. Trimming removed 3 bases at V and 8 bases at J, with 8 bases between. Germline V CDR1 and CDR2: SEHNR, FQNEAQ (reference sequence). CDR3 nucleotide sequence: TGTGCCAGCAGCTTGCGGGAGGATTCACCCCTCCACTTT. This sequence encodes CASSLREDSPLHF.

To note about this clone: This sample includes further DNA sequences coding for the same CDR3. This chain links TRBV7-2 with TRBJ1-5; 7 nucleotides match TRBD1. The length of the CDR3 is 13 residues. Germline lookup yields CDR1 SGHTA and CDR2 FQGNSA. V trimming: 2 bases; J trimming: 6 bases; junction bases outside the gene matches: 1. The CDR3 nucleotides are TGTGCCAGCAGCTTACAGGGGGTTCAGCCCCAGCATTTT. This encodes CASSLQGVQPQHF.

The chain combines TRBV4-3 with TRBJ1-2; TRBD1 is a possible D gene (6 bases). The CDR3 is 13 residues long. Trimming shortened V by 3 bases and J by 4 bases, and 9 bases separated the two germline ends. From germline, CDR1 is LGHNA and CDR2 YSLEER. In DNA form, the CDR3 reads TGCGCCAGCAGCCAGACAGGCGTCTATGGCTACACCTTC. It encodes CASSQTGVYGYTF.

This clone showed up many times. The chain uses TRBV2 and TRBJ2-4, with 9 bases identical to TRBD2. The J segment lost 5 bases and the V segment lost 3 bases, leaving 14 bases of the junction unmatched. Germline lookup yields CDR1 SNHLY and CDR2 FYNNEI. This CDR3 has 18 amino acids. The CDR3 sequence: CASSEVSGTSSRENIQYF. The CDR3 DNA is TGTGCCAGCAGTGAGGTTTCCGGGACTAGCAGCAGAGAAAACATTCAGTACTTC.

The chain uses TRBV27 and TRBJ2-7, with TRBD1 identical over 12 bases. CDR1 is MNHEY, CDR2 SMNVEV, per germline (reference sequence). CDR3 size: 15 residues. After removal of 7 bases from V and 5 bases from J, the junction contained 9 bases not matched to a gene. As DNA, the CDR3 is TGTGCCAGCAAGGGGTGGGACAGGGGGCTGGACGAGCAGTACTTC. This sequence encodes CASKGWDRGLDEQYF.